Listed here is a single T cell receptor (beta chain). The antigen it recognizes is unknown. Base quality data are lacking; no much larger clone is found one base away. The CDR3 sequence holds 14 residues, the cysteine and phenylalanine included. Only the CDR3 region is kept as DNA, spanning 42 bases read in frame from base 1. V gives up 7 bases and J gives up 3 bases, and the segment between their germline ends measures 15 bases. The germline V gene encodes CDR1 LNHDA and CDR2 SQIVND (reference sequence). What this sample's time point label stands for: newly diagnosed GD, antithyroid drugs for less than 3 months. For both TCR sequencing and RNA sequencing, RNA was extracted from PBMCs using TRIzol. The diagnosis of Graves' disease followed American Thyroid Association guidelines. Recruitment of patients was carried out at an endocrinology department in Xi'an, China. Each patient gave 9 to 10 milliliters of peripheral blood, collected in an EDTA anticoagulant tube. Ficoll Paque Plus density gradient separation was used to isolate PBMCs, and no further T cell sorting was performed. RNA quality was checked with an Agilent 2100 Bioanalyzer and agarose gel, and concentration with a NanoDrop 2000.

The library came from multiplex PCR. This sample was sequenced with an Illumina HiSeq 4000. CDR3 regions were amplified by Arm-PCR with iRepertoire HTBI primers to construct TCR beta libraries. PCR products were gel purified before sequencing. The original pipeline was this. Gene usage analysis of CDR3 amino acid clonotypes used the approximately 62 TRBV and some 15 TRBJ segments found across samples. Filtered high-quality paired reads were merged into contigs using COPE and FqMerger. BLAST was used to align contigs to IMGT TRBV, TRBD and TRBJ reference genes, and CDR3 was defined according to IMGT. Highly expanded clones were defined as clonotypes with a frequency above 0.1%. Shannon entropy served as the measure of repertoire diversity, while the Gini coefficient captured V-J evenness. Clonotypes shared by more than one individual were considered public. TCRdb trimmed public reads at Q25 via fastp, called clones via MiXCR and kept in-frame beta chains. Entries are consolidated by CDR3 protein sequence, retaining the most common genes and DNA. The V and J calls and clone size come from TCRdb's table, not from the authors' own analysis. This sample has 550,000 to 600,000 distinct CDR3 sequences in its table, and around 16% of those were observed once. Of the sample, more than 10% is held by the ten largest clones.

This specimen belongs to a study of regulatory T cells in long-lasting Graves disease (dated by TCRdb to the early 2020s). The study in broad terms: Antithyroid drugs had been taken for less than 3 months by newly diagnosed Graves' disease patients. Patients with persistent Graves' disease were compared with patients with newly diagnosed Graves' disease using TCR sequencing and RNA sequencing of peripheral blood. The study was registered as a clinical trial and conducted in China. A total of roughly 33 samples underwent TCR sequencing: about 13 from persistent and approximately 20 from newly diagnosed Graves' disease patients.

Findings and caveats that apply to the study as a whole: Persistent Graves' disease patients showed lower TCR Shannon entropy and fewer highly expanded clones than newly diagnosed patients, suggesting clonal expansion. Sequencing and analysis were restricted to the TCR beta chain. Persistent patients shared more public clonotypes among themselves (around 2,500) than newly diagnosed patients did (more than 850). Persistent disease showed preferential use of TRBV28, TRBJ1-2 and TRBJ2-5, whereas newly diagnosed disease favored TRBV20-1 and TRBJ2-1. Only peripheral blood was studied, because thyroid tissue, the primary lesion, was inaccessible. The small sample size was acknowledged by the authors as a limitation that may reduce accuracy.

These sequences were also reported in another study, on T cells in Graves' hyperthyroidism and ophthalmopathy. The second study also describes: Stable Graves' hyperthyroidism was defined as the absence of progression to ophthalmopathy over 18 months of follow-up. Hyperthyroidism patients were newly diagnosed, had a disease duration of under 2 months, and were aged 18 to 65 years. Patients with uncontrolled infections, other autoimmune diseases, pregnancy or lactation were excluded. Clinical symptoms, serum thyroxine and TRAb, thyroid ultrasound, and orbital computed tomography formed the basis for the diagnoses. For the first round of RT-PCR on the TCR CDR3, the HTBI primer set was used together with the Qiagen OneStep RT-PCR kit. Most expanded thyroid clonotypes (frequency above 0.001) were also found in blood, which suggests that blood repertoires may mirror thyroid immune responses. In cross-validation, a model built on a 13 V-J signature told ophthalmopathy apart from stable hyperthyroidism with approximately 90% sensitivity and around 84% specificity, and in testing the same model reached 80%/75%. In validation, the model predicted progression to ophthalmopathy with approximately 71% sensitivity and approximately 72% specificity, a median of about 6 months before onset. To identify TCR V-J signatures that set the groups apart, the researchers used a discovery cohort of more than 95 patients, made up of under 50 with Graves' ophthalmopathy and 55 to 65 with stable Graves' hyperthyroidism. Prospective prediction of ophthalmopathy was tested in an independent validation cohort of fewer than 20 hyperthyroidism patients and around 16 patients who later progressed to ophthalmopathy. The approximately 95 discovery patients were divided at random into training and test sets in a 7:3 ratio. Thyroid tissue and blood T-cell repertoires from six Graves' hyperthyroidism patients were also compared in the study. Once sampling was done, hyperthyroidism patients were given methimazole at a starting dose of 30 mg daily, whereas ophthalmopathy patients were given high-dose intravenous methylprednisolone. Libraries were constructed in a second round of multiplex PCR, after which size selection and purification were performed. The libraries were sequenced on an Illumina HiSeq2000 using paired-end 100 bp reads. SOAPnuke was used to process the raw data, throwing out any read that contained adapters or uncalled bases, had a mean Phred below 15, or lacked an exact constant-primer or identifier match. High-quality paired reads were merged using COPE v1.2.5, and each unique nucleotide sequence was defined as a clonotype. MiTCR v1.1 was used to align clonotypes to the IMGT TRBV, TRBD and TRBJ reference segments. Analysis was restricted to V-J combinations with a frequency above 0.0001, which covered about 99% of repertoires. A TCS score was defined as the ratio of F50 (clonal expansion) to E x V (chaos), with BLOSUM62-based TCRdist applied between CDR3 peptides within each V-J. Welch's t-statistics and random forest reduced roughly 540 V-J features to under 15, which were used in a naive Bayes classifier (R e1071). No statistical method was used to fix the sample size in advance, and group allocation was not hidden from the investigators. According to the paper, TCR Vbeta CDR3 sequencing was carried out on about 140 peripheral blood samples, which came from over 40 ophthalmopathy, 75 or so hyperthyroidism and about 17 progressor patients.

This sequence was found in a man aged 18 to 29 with Graves disease. Donor details come from another sample of the same person, matched by shared clones. This chain joins TRBV19 to TRBJ1-2; no D gene can be assigned with confidence. The material was peripheral blood mononuclear cells (PBMCs), obtained at new diagnosis, from a patient treated with antithyroid drugs. The CDR3 corresponds to CASTATPRDYGYTF. The nucleotide sequence is given as TGTGCCAGTACCGCGACACCAAGGGACTATGGCTACACCTTC. The variable domain in full, with residues beyond the CDR3 obtained from the reference TRBV19 and TRBJ1-2 genes, is DGGITQSPKYLFRKEGQNVTLSCEQNLNHDAMYWYRQDPGQGLRLIYYSQIVNDFQKGDIAEGYSVSREKKESFPLTVTSAQKNPTAFYLCASTATPRDYGYTFGSGTRLTVV.